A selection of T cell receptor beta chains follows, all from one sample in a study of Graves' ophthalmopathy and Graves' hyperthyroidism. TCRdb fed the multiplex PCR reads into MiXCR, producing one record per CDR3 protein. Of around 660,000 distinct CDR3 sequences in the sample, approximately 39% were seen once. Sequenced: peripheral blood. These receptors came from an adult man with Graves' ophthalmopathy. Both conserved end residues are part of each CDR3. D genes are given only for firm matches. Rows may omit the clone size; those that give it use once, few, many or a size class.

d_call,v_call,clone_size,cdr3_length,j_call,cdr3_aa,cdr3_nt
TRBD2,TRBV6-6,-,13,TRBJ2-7,CASSDLRAGEQHF,TGTGCCAGCAGTGATTTGAGAGCGGGGGAGCAGCACTTC
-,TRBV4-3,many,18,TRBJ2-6,CASSQEVSGLSGANVLTF,TGCGCCAGCAGCCAAGAAGTGTCAGGCCTCTCTGGGGCCAACGTCCTGACTTTC
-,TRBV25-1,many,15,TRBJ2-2,CASSGALSWGGELFF,TGTGCCAGCAGTGGGGCCTTAAGTTGGGGCGGGGAGCTGTTTTTT
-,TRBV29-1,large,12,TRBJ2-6,CSVDSGANVLTF,TGCAGCGTTGACTCTGGGGCCAACGTCCTGACTTTC
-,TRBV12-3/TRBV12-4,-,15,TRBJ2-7,CASSLRQSYGYEQYF,TGTGCCAGCAGTCTGCGACAGAGCTATGGCTACGAGCAGTACTTC
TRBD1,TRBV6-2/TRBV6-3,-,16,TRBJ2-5,CASSPDKDRVRETQYF,TGTGCCAGCTCACCTGACAAGGACAGGGTTCGAGAGACCCAGTACTTC
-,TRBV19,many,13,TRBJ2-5,CASSIQGQETQYF,TGTGCCAGTAGTATCCAGGGCCAAGAGACCCAGTACTTC
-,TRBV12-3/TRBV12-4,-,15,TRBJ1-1,CASRTMANAPTEAFF,TGTGCCAGCAGGACAATGGCCAATGCGCCCACTGAAGCTTTCTTT
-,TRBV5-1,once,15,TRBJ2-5,CASSHATGTEETQYF,TGTGCCAGCAGCCACGCCACCGGGACCGAAGAGACCCAGTACTTC
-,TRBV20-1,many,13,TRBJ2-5,CSVPHGTQETQYF,TGCAGTGTTCCTCACGGGACACAAGAGACCCAGTACTTC
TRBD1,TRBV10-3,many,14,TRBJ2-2,CATDRGTNTGELFF,TGTGCCACAGACAGGGGGACGAACACCGGGGAGCTGTTTTTT
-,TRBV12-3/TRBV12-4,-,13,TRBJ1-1,CASSRGTHTEVFF,TGTGCCAGCAGTCGGGGGACGCACACTGAAGTTTTCTTT
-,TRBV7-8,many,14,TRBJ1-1,CASSPGDSWTEAFF,TGTGCCAGCAGCCCCGGCGACTCGTGGACTGAAGCTTTCTTT
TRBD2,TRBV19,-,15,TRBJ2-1,CASSILAGGDNEQFF,TGTGCCAGTAGTATCTTGGCGGGGGGGGACAATGAGCAGTTCTTC
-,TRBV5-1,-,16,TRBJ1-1,CASSPDSIMPNTEAFF,TGTGCCAGCAGCCCAGACAGTATCATGCCGAACACTGAAGCTTTCTTT
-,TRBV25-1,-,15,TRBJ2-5,CASSEWTEPRVTQYF,TGTGCCAGCAGTGAATGGACAGAGCCGCGGGTGACCCAGTACTTC
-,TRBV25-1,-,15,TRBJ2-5,CACSARGQGSYEQYF,-
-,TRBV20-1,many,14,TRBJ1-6,CSASSRGYNSPLHF,TGCAGTGCAAGTTCACGCGGCTATAATTCACCCCTCCACTTT
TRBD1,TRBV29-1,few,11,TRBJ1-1,CSVEGTGGAFF,TGCAGCGTCGAGGGGACAGGCGGAGCTTTCTTT
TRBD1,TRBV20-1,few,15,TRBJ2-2,CSARGGGAGTGELFF,TGCAGTGCTAGAGGAGGGGGCGCGGGCACCGGGGAGCTGTTTTTT
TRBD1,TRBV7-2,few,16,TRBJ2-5,CASSPTGTGGTETQYF,TGTGCCAGCAGCCCAACCGGGACAGGGGGCACGGAGACCCAGTACTTC